This entry describes one T cell receptor (beta chain). The antigen is not known. The CDR3 runs to 13 residues. Germline CDR1 and CDR2: MGHDK and SYGVNS. V dropped 3 bases and J dropped 3 bases, with 6 bases sitting between them. The sample belongs to a study of cytomegalovirus exposure and HLA in healthy donors. Overall study: Both the approximately 120 validation repertoires and the 666 first-cohort repertoires used the same platform, as reported by a later analysis.

TCRdb keeps only in-frame clones here, not all; method: immunoSEQ multiplex PCR. Found here are roughly 310,000 clones, around 90% of them singletons; the top ten hold approximately 0.95%. Study-level findings and limits: Most TCR sequences proved rare, with some public TCRs found in many donors. The listing of roughly 160 TCR beta chains classed them as cytomegalovirus-associated.

The sequence derives from a young man in good health and CMV-seronegative. The chain joins TRBV25-1 to TRBJ2-1; no clear D gene. The source material was PBMCs. This chain's CDR3 is CASSDSIYNEQFF. The CDR3 DNA follows: TGTGCCAGCAGTGACAGTATCTACAATGAGCAGTTCTTC.